This T cell receptor (beta chain) was recovered during a study of T cells after yellow fever vaccination. In the study overall: Fractions of low cell number were prepared using SMART-Seq v4 Ultra Low Input.

Study-wide points: Clonotypes appearing in both CD4 and CD8 compartments existed, and their share was small. Contaminating bulk clonotypes could be abundant in FACS-sorted repertoires.

The CDR3 contains 17 residues. The germline gives CDR1 LGHNA, CDR2 YSLEER. J was trimmed by 6 bases and V by 1 base; bases with no gene match: 10. TCRdb used MiXCR to reprocess the 5' RACE reads, holding one entry per CDR3 protein. The table lists some 150,000 distinct CDR3 sequences, approximately 10% of them singletons, with 30% to 45% in the top ten. This clonotype occurred a few times. What it recognizes is unknown. The chain links TRBV4-3 to TRBJ2-1; TRBD1 matches 9 bases. The sample in question was CD8+ T cells sorted from PBMCs, obtained 15 days after the yellow fever booster vaccination. The sequence came from a man aged 18 to 35 who received the YFV17D yellow fever vaccine. The CDR3 DNA is TGCGCCAGCAGCCAAGCCGCCGGGACAGGGTGGGGCAATGAGCAGTTCTTC. Translating it yields CASSQAAGTGWGNEQFF.